The sequence of this TCR beta chain was determined in a study of beta chain features in type 1 diabetes. In regard to this clone: Its antigen is currently unknown.

CDR3 length: 15 residues. The V gene lost 0 bases and the J gene lost 4 bases, with 9 bases spanning the gap. Germline V gene sequence: CDR1 SEHNR, CDR2 FQNEAQ (reference sequence). Every isolated RNA sample was fully reverse transcribed, so sequencing captured expressed TCRB transcripts. Sequenced by immunoSEQ multiplex PCR; TCRdb stores in-frame clones only, minus some. In the table there are some 360,000 clones, roughly 21% of which are singletons. Findings and limits, study-wide: A pattern of fewer insertions and more deletions at VDJ junctions was seen in type 1 diabetes patients.

V usage is TRBV7-9 and J usage is TRBJ1-4; no reliable D call. This clonotype was sampled from a woman between 18 and 29 years old in good health. The sequenced sample consisted of naive CD4+ T cells from blood. In nucleotides, the CDR3 is TGTGCCAGCAGCTTAGCGGCGGGGAATAATGAAAAACTGTTTTTT. Encoded protein: CASSLAAGNNEKLFF.